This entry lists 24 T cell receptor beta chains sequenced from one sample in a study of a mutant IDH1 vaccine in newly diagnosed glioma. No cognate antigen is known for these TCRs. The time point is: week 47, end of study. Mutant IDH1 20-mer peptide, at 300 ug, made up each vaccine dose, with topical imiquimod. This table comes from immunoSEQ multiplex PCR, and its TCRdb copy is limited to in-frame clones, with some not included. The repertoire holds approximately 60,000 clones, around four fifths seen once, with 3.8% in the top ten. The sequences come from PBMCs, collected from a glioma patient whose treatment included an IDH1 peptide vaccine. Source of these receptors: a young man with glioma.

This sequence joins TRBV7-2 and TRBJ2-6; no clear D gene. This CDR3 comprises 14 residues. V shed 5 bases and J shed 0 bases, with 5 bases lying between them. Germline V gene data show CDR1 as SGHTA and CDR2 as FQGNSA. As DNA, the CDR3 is TGTGCCAGCAGCGAAAGCTCTGGGGCCAACGTCCTGACTTTC. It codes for CASSESSGANVLTF.

This chain's CDR3 is CASGLGASALINEQFF. Here the CDR3 DNA reads TGTGCTAGTGGTTTAGGGGCTAGCGCGTTGATCAATGAGCAGTTCTTC. V is TRBV12-5 and J is TRBJ2-1, with D tentatively TRBD2 (6 bases). The CDR3 contains 16 residues. The germline V gene encodes CDR1 LGHNT and CDR2 FRNRAP. The V gene lost 3 bases and the J gene lost 6 bases, with 18 bases spanning the gap.

CDR3 residues: CASSQTAPMNTGELFF. The CDR3 region has the DNA TGTGCCAGCTCCCAAACGGCACCAATGAACACCGGGGAGCTGTTTTTT. The chain recombines TRBV18 with TRBJ2-2; D uncertain. Germline V gene lookup returns CDR1 KGHSH and CDR2 LQKENI. Trimming took 6 bases from V and 1 from J, leaving 15 bases between them. This CDR3 has 16 amino acids.

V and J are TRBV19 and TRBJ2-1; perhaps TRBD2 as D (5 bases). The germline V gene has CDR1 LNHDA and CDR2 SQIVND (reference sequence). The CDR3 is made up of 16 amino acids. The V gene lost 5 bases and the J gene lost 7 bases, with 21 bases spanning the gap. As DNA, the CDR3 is TGTGCCAGTAGTCCCTTGGAGGATTCGGCGTTGAATGAGCAGTTCTTC. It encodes CASSPLEDSALNEQFF.

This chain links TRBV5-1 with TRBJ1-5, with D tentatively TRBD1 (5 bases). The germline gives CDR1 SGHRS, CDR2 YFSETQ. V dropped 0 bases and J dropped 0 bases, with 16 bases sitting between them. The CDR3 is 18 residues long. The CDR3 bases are TGCGCCAGCAGCTTGGTCAGGGACCTAGCCTCTAGCAATCAGCCCCAGCATTTT. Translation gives CASSLVRDLASSNQPQHF.

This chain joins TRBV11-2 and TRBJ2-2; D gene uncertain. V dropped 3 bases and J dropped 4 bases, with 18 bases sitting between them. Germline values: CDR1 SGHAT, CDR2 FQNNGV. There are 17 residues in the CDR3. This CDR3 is CASSFSLLTLSTGELFF. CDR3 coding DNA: TGTGCCAGCAGCTTTTCACTTCTGACCTTAAGCACCGGGGAGCTGTTTTTT.

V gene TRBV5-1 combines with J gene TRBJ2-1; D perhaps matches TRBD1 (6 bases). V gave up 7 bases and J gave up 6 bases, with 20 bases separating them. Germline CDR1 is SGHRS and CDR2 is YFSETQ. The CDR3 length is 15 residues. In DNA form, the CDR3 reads TGCGCCAGCGCCGATACAGGGTTAATTGGCAATGAGCAGTTCTTC. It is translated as CASADTGLIGNEQFF.

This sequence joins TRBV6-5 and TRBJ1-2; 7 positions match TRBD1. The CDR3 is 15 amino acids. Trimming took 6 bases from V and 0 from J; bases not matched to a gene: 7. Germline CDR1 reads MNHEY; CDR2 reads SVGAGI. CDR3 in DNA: TGTGCCAGCAGGGGCGGGACAGCCGCTAACTATGGCTACACCTTC. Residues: CASRGGTAANYGYTF.

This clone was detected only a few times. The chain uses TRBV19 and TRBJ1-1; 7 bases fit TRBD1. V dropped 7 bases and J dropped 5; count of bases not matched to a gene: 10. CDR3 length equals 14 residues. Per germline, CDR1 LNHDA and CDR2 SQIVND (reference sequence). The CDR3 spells CASNPRGRATEAFF. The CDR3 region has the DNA TGTGCCAGTAATCCGAGGGGGCGCGCAACTGAAGCTTTCTTT.

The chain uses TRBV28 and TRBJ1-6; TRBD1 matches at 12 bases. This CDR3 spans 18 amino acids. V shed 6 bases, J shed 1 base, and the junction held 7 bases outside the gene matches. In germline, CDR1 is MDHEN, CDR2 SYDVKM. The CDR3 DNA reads TGTGCCAGCAGAGGGGACAGGGGGCGCGGGTCCTATAATTCACCCCTCCACTTT. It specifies CASRGDRGRGSYNSPLHF.

Here the CDR3 reads CASSIRQNNSPLHF. The CDR3 region has the DNA TGTGCCAGCAGCATTCGACAAAATAATTCACCCCTCCACTTT. The chain joins TRBV9 to TRBJ1-6; D is undetermined. Germline CDR1 SGDLS, CDR2 YYNGEE. The CDR3 totals 14 residues. Deletions cut 4 bases from V and 5 bases from J, with 10 bases between.

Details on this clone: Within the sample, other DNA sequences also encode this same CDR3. CDR3 residues: CASSLDQPQHF. CDR3 DNA sequence: TGTGCCAGCAGTTTAGATCAGCCCCAGCATTTT. V gene TRBV27 combines with J gene TRBJ1-5; D unresolved. Germline CDR1 and CDR2: MNHEY and SMNVEV (reference sequence). The CDR3 covers 11 residues. Between the trimmed V and J ends, which lost 2 bases and 5 bases, there was a span of 1 base.

The CDR3 bases are TGTGCCAGCAGCCCCCCATCCGAGCAGTACTTC. This encodes CASSPPSEQYF. This chain links TRBV7-4 with TRBJ2-7; no definite D call. The V and J ends lost 5 bases and 6 bases respectively, with 8 bases between them. The CDR3 extends over 11 amino acids. Germline-derived CDR1 and CDR2 are SGHVT and SQSDAQ.

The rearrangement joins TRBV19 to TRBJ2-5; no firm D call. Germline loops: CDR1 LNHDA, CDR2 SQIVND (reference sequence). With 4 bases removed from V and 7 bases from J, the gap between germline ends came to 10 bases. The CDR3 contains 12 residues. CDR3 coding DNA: TGTGCCAGTAGTAGCCCCTTTGGGACCCAGTACTTC. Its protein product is CASSSPFGTQYF.

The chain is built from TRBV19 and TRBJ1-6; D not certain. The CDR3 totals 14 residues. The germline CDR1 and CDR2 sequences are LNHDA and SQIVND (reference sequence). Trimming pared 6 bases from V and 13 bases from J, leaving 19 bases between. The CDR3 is CASRAPRGTRPLHF. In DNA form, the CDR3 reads TGTGCCAGTAGGGCTCCCCGGGGTACGCGGCCCCTCCACTTT.

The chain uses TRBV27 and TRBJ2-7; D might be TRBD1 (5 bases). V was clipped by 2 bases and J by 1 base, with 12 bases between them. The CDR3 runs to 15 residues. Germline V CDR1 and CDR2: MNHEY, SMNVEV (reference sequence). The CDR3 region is CASSLDSDYSYEQYF. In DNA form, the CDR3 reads TGTGCCAGCAGTTTAGACAGCGATTATTCCTACGAGCAGTACTTC.

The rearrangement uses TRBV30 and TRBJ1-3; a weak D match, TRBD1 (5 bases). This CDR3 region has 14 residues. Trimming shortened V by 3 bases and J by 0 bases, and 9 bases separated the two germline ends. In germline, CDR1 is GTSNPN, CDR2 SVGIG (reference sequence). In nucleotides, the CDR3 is TGTGCCTGGAGGGGACCCTTCTCTGGAAACACCATATATTTT. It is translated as CAWRGPFSGNTIYF.

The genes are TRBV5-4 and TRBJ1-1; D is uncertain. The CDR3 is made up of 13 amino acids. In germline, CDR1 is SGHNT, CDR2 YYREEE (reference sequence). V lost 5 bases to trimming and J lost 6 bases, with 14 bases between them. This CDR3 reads CASRARGFPEAFF. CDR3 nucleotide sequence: TGTGCCAGCAGAGCGAGAGGATTTCCTGAAGCTTTCTTT.

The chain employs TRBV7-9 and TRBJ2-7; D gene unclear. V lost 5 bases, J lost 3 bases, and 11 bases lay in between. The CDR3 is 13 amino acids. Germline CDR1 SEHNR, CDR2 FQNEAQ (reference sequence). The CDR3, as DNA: TGTGCCAGCAGCCCCTCGACCCTCTACGAGCAGTACTTC. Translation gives CASSPSTLYEQYF. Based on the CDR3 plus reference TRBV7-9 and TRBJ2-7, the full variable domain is DTGVSQNPRHKITKRGQNVTFRCDPISEHNRLYWYRQTLGQGPEFLTYFQNEAQLEKSRLLSDRFSAERPKGSFSTLEIQRTEQGDSAMYLCASSPSTLYEQYFGPGTRLTVT.

The CDR3 loop reads CASSLNRDRVIAYEQYF. The CDR3 coding sequence is TGTGCCAGCAGTTTGAACCGGGACAGGGTCATTGCCTACGAGCAGTACTTC. This chain links TRBV27 with TRBJ2-7; 9 bases align to TRBD1. J gave up 2 bases and V 3 bases, and 11 bases lay outside the gene matches. CDR3 length equals 17 residues. Germline V gene sequence: CDR1 MNHEY, CDR2 SMNVEV (reference sequence).

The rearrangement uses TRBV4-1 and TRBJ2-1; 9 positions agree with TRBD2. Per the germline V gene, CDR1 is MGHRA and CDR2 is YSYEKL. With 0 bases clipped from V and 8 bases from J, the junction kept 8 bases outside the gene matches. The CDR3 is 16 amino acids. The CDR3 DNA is TGCGCCAGCAGCCAAGAGCGGGGGGGCCTTTGGGATGAGCAGTTCTTC. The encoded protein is CASSQERGGLWDEQFF.

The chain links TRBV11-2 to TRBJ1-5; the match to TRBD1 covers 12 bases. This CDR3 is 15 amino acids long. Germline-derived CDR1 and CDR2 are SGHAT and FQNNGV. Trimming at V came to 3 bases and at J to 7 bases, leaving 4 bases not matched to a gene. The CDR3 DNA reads TGTGCCAGCAGCTTGGGACAGGGGGCGGAACAGCCCCAGCATTTT. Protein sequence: CASSLGQGAEQPQHF.

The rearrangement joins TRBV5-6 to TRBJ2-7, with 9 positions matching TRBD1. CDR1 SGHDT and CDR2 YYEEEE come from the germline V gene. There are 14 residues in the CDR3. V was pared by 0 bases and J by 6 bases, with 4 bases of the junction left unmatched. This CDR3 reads CASSLVDRGSEQYF. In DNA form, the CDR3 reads TGTGCCAGCAGCTTGGTGGACAGGGGAAGCGAGCAGTACTTC.

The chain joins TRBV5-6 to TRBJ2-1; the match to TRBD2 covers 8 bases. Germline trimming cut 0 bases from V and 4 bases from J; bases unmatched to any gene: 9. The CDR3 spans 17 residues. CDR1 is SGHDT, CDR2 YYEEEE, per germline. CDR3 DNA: TGTGCCAGCAGCTTGGCCGGGAGCGGGGGAATATACAATGAGCAGTTCTTC. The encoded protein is CASSLAGSGGIYNEQFF.